These 26 T cell receptor beta chains originate from one sample sequenced in a study of cytomegalovirus exposure and HLA in healthy donors. The PCR employed 60 Vbeta primers together with 13 Jbeta primers. Using immunoSEQ multiplex PCR, the repertoire was profiled, and TCRdb retains in-frame clones only, with some absent. This table holds around 130,000 clones, about four fifths found once. The sample consisted of PBMCs. The receptors were sampled from a woman between 40 and 55 years old in good health and CMV-seronegative.

This clone was observed a handful of times. The rearrangement joins TRBV19 to TRBJ1-1; 8 bases match TRBD1. CDR1 and CDR2 (germline): LNHDA, SQIVND (reference sequence). V shed 8 bases and J 2 bases; nucleotides not matched to a gene: 4. CDR3 length equals 13 residues. CDR3 DNA sequence: TGTGCCAGTTTACAGGGGGTAAACACTGAAGCTTTCTTT. This sequence encodes CASLQGVNTEAFF.

This clone was counted a few times. The chain carries TRBV7-9 and TRBJ2-7, with a tentative D call TRBD1 (5 bases). V lost 8 bases to trimming and J lost 1 base, with 9 bases between them. Germline CDR1 reads SEHNR; CDR2 reads FQNEAQ (reference sequence). The CDR3 extends over 12 amino acids. Here the CDR3 DNA reads TGTGCCAGCGGTCAGGGATCCTACGAGCAGTACTTC. Amino acids: CASGQGSYEQYF.

The chain combines TRBV6-5 with TRBJ1-2; D is possibly TRBD1 (5 bases). Germline CDR1 reads MNHEY; CDR2 reads SVGAGI. Trimming took 6 bases from V and 6 from J, leaving 8 bases between them. The CDR3 consists of 11 residues. In DNA, the CDR3 is TGTGCCAGCAGATGGGGGGATGGCTACACCTTC. Translation: CASRWGDGYTF.

The chain uses TRBV2 and TRBJ2-2; a possible D gene is TRBD2 (6 bases). This CDR3 region has 15 residues. The germline gives CDR1 SNHLY, CDR2 FYNNEI. V lost 2 bases and J 6 bases, leaving 13 bases between the germline ends. The CDR3 DNA follows: TGTGCCAGCAGTGAATCTAGCGTTTATGCCGGGGAGCTGTTTTTT. Protein: CASSESSVYAGELFF.

This sequence joins TRBV7-9 and TRBJ1-2; 7 nucleotides agree with TRBD1. CDR3 size: 11 residues. Germline CDR1 SEHNR, CDR2 FQNEAQ (reference sequence). With V trimmed by 8 bases and J by 8 bases, 5 bases remained unmatched. The chain's CDR3 is CASGDRGGYTF. DNA for the CDR3: TGTGCCAGCGGGGACAGAGGGGGCTACACCTTC.

In nucleotides, the CDR3 is TGTGCCAGCACGGGTTTAGCGGAGAGCCCCTACGAGCAGTACTTC. This codes for CASTGLAESPYEQYF. This chain links TRBV2 with TRBJ2-7, with D possibly matching TRBD2 (6 bases). The V gene lost 7 bases and the J gene lost 2 bases, with 18 bases spanning the gap. Germline assignment: CDR1 SNHLY and CDR2 FYNNEI. There are 15 residues in the CDR3. Full variable domain (rest looked up from reference TRBV2 and TRBJ2-7): EPEVTQTPSHQVTQMGQEVILRCVPISNHLYFYWYRQILGQKVEFLVSFYNNEISEKSEIFDDQFSVERPDGSNFTLKIRSTKLEDSAMYFCASTGLAESPYEQYFGPGTRLTVT.

The chain uses TRBV29-1 and TRBJ1-1; 7 nucleotides agree with TRBD1. The V gene's germline CDR1 is SQVTM and CDR2 ANQGSEA. This CDR3 has 13 amino acids. Trimming at V came to 7 bases and at J to 2 bases, leaving 7 bases not matched to a gene. CDR3 loop: CSARTGSNTEAFF. CDR3 in DNA: TGCAGCGCTCGGACAGGCTCTAACACTGAAGCTTTCTTT.

The chain combines TRBV27 with TRBJ2-4, with TRBD2 matching 7 bases. This CDR3 has 15 residues. Germline V gives CDR1 MNHEY, CDR2 SMNVEV (reference sequence). The J segment lost 6 bases and the V segment lost 3 bases, leaving 8 bases of the junction unmatched. DNA for the CDR3: TGTGCCAGCAGTTTTTCGGGGTGGGGGGGAAACATTCAGTACTTC. It translates to CASSFSGWGGNIQYF.

V and J are TRBV7-6 and TRBJ1-2; 8 positions agree with TRBD1. The V gene's germline CDR1 is SGHVS and CDR2 FNYEAQ. The CDR3 extends over 16 amino acids. After removal of 5 bases from V and 4 bases from J, the junction contained 12 bases not matched to a gene. CDR3 in DNA: TGTGCCAGCAGCCCAGACTTTAGAGGACAGGGCTATGGCTACACCTTC. Residues: CASSPDFRGQGYGYTF.

The chain employs TRBV6-1 and TRBJ2-1, with D possibly TRBD1 on 7 matching bases. V lost 5 bases and J lost 9, with 11 bases in between. Germline assignment: CDR1 MNHNS and CDR2 SASEGT. The CDR3 sequence is 12 residues long. CDR3 nucleotides: TGTGCCAGCAGTCAGGGGGGCGGTGAGCAGTTCTTC. Translated: CASSQGGGEQFF.

Of note for this clone: In the same sample, other DNA sequences code for this CDR3. The chain uses TRBV5-1 and TRBJ2-7, with 14 bases matching TRBD2. This CDR3 is 15 amino acids long. Germline V gene lookup returns CDR1 SGHRS and CDR2 YFSETQ. J lost 4 bases, V lost 3 bases, and 3 bases had no gene match. The CDR3 sequence is CASSSGLAGGYEQYF. DNA for the CDR3: TGCGCCAGCAGCTCAGGACTAGCGGGGGGTTACGAGCAGTACTTC.

Regarding this clone: This same CDR3 is encoded by further DNA sequences in the sample. The chain recombines TRBV19 with TRBJ1-1; D perhaps matches TRBD1 (6 bases). Per the germline V gene, CDR1 is LNHDA and CDR2 is SQIVND (reference sequence). The CDR3 consists of 14 residues. Trimming stripped 4 bases from V and 1 base from J, with 10 bases between. The CDR3 coding sequence is TGTGCCAGTAGTACCCCGGGACAGAACACTGAAGCTTTCTTT. This encodes CASSTPGQNTEAFF.

This clone was found once. This chain joins TRBV7-3 and TRBJ2-7, with 13 nucleotides matching TRBD2. Germline CDR1 reads SGHTA; CDR2 reads FQGTGA. The CDR3 covers 16 residues. V gave up 5 bases and J gave up 4 bases; unmatched junction bases: 8. CDR3 DNA: TGTGCCAGCAGCCGGAGACTAGCGGGAGGAGAATACGAGCAGTACTTC. Protein: CASSRRLAGGEYEQYF.

The chain uses TRBV6-5 and TRBJ1-2; 7 bases agree with TRBD1. With V trimmed by 5 bases and J by 4 bases, 4 bases remained unmatched. CDR1 and CDR2 from the germline V gene are MNHEY and SVGAGI. The CDR3 consists of 13 residues. The CDR3 protein is CASSRDSFYGYTF. In nucleotides, the CDR3 is TGTGCCAGCAGTCGGGACAGCTTCTATGGCTACACCTTC.

J is TRBJ2-3 and V is TRBV5-4; 9 bases agree with TRBD2. The CDR3 covers 14 residues. Per the germline V gene, CDR1 is SGHNT and CDR2 is YYREEE (reference sequence). V shed 6 bases and J 0 bases; nucleotides not matched to a gene: 2. The CDR3 DNA reads TGTGCCAGCACCACTAGCGGGAGCACAGATACGCAGTATTTT. Amino acids: CASTTSGSTDTQYF.

CDR3 coding DNA: TGTGCCAGCAGCCAAGACAGGGGGATGGGATCCGGGGAGCTGTTTTTT. Its protein product is CASSQDRGMGSGELFF. The chain has TRBV4-2 and TRBJ2-2, with 7 bases matching TRBD1. The germline V gene has CDR1 LGHNA and CDR2 YNFKEQ. This CDR3 is 16 amino acids long. J lost 6 bases, V lost 0 bases, and 7 bases had no gene match.

The CDR3: CASSQGQLNTEAFF. For the CDR3, the DNA is TGCGCCAGCAGCCAGGGCCAGTTGAACACTGAAGCTTTCTTT. The chain is built from TRBV4-3 and TRBJ1-1; D remains unclear. The CDR3 sequence is 14 residues long. Trimming pared 3 bases from V and 0 bases from J, leaving 8 bases between. Per germline, CDR1 LGHNA and CDR2 YSLEER.

This chain joins TRBV2 and TRBJ1-2; D is perhaps TRBD1 (5 bases). V was trimmed by 4 bases and J by 9 bases, leaving 6 bases between them. The CDR3 is made up of 10 amino acids. Looked up from germline, CDR1 is SNHLY and CDR2 is FYNNEI. The CDR3 sequence: CASSGQRYTF. CDR3 DNA: TGTGCCAGCAGTGGACAGCGCTACACCTTC.

This clone was detected only a few times. J is TRBJ2-1 and V is TRBV10-2, with 13 bases matching TRBD2. The J segment lost 9 bases and the V segment lost 3 bases, leaving 5 bases of the junction unmatched. CDR3 size: 15 residues. Germline V gives CDR1 WSHSY, CDR2 SAAADI. The CDR3 spells CASSDPGLAGFEQFF. The CDR3 nucleotides are TGCGCCAGCAGTGACCCGGGACTAGCGGGATTTGAGCAGTTCTTC.

The rearrangement uses TRBV5-4 and TRBJ2-7, with 10 bases that match TRBD2. V shed 7 bases, J shed 4 bases, and the junction held 8 bases outside the gene matches. Germline V lookup: CDR1 SGHNT, CDR2 YYREEE (reference sequence). There are 14 residues in the CDR3. This CDR3 reads CASSSGTSAYEQYF. The DNA for the CDR3 is TGTGCCAGCTCTTCCGGGACTAGCGCATACGAGCAGTACTTC.

The table lists this clone with a count of one. This chain uses TRBV10-3 with TRBJ2-2; 11 nucleotides agree with TRBD2. V was clipped by 9 bases and J by 6 bases; unmatched bases: 6. The CDR3 spans 14 residues. The germline gives CDR1 ENHRY, CDR2 SYGVKD. CDR3 nucleotide sequence: TGTGCCATAGCCGGGACTAGCGGACCCGGGGAGCTGTTTTTT. Amino acids: CAIAGTSGPGELFF.

This clone was detected once. This chain connects TRBV6-5 to TRBJ1-6; tentative D call: TRBD1 (6 bases). Germline CDR1 is MNHEY and CDR2 is SVGAGI. The V gene lost 8 bases and the J gene lost 6 bases, with 14 bases spanning the gap. The CDR3 length is 14 residues. The CDR3 loop is CASRRDTVNSPLHF. The CDR3 region has the DNA TGTGCCAGCCGCAGGGACACCGTTAATTCACCCCTCCACTTT.

V is TRBV28 and J is TRBJ1-4; tentative D call: TRBD1 (5 bases). V lost 7 bases and J 4 bases, leaving 19 bases between the germline ends. The CDR3 totals 16 residues. From germline, CDR1 is MDHEN and CDR2 SYDVKM. This chain's CDR3 is CASIRRGGDDNEKLFF. The CDR3 DNA follows: TGTGCCAGCATCCGAAGGGGTGGAGATGATAATGAAAAACTGTTTTTT.

The chain combines TRBV4-3 with TRBJ1-2; weak D call: TRBD1 (5 bases). Trimming left V 4 bases short and J 1 base short, with 16 bases between. This CDR3 spans 16 amino acids. Germline assignment: CDR1 LGHNA and CDR2 YSLEER. The CDR3 reads CASSPTGVGGNYGYTF. Written as DNA, the CDR3 is TGCGCCAGCAGCCCCACGGGGGTTGGGGGTAACTATGGCTACACCTTC.

The chain recombines TRBV28 with TRBJ2-7; TRBD1 aligns across 7 bases. The J segment lost 0 bases and the V segment lost 6 bases, leaving 11 bases of the junction unmatched. CDR3 size: 16 residues. Germline CDR1 reads MDHEN; CDR2 reads SYDVKM. The CDR3 sequence is CASSPVIRDSSYEQYF. CDR3 DNA: TGTGCCAGCAGCCCAGTGATCCGGGACAGCTCCTACGAGCAGTACTTC.

The gene calls are TRBV10-3 and TRBJ1-1; 11 bases agree with TRBD1. The CDR3 covers 17 residues. Germline trimming cut 4 bases from V and 7 bases from J; bases unmatched to any gene: 14. CDR1 ENHRY and CDR2 SYGVKD come from the germline V gene. CDR3 region: CAISAGQGAGGLREAFF. The CDR3 DNA sequence: TGTGCCATCAGTGCCGGACAGGGGGCTGGAGGCCTCCGTGAAGCTTTCTTT.